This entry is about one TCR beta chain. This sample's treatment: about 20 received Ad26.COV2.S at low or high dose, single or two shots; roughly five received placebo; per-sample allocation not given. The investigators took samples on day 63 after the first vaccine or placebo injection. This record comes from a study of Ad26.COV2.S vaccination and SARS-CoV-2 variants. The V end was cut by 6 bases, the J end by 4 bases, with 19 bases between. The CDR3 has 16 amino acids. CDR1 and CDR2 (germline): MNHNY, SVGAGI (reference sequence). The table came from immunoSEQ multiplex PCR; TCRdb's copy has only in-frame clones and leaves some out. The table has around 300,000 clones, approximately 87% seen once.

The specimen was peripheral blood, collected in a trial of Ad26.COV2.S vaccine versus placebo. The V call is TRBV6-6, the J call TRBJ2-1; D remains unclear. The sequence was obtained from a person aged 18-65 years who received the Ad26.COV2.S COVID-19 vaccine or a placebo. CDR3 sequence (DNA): TGTGCCAGCAGGTTTCTCTCAGCGCCGCAATACAATGAGCAGTTCTTC. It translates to CASRFLSAPQYNEQFF.